This entry lists 6 T cell receptor beta chains sequenced from one sample in a study of cytomegalovirus exposure and HLA in healthy donors. Use of 60 Vbeta and 13 Jbeta primers characterized the PCR. Method: immunoSEQ multiplex PCR; TCRdb's copy keeps in-frame clones and lacks some. Of 180,000 or so clones listed, about 80% are singletons. The sample consisted of PBMCs. Receptors originate from a woman aged 25 to 39 in good health and CMV-seronegative.

J is TRBJ1-2 and V is TRBV4-1, with 7 bases aligning to TRBD1. This CDR3 contains 14 residues. V was clipped by 11 bases and J by 0 bases; unmatched bases: 9. The germline CDR1 and CDR2 sequences are MGHRA and YSYEKL. CDR3 coding DNA: TGCGCCTCGGGGATTCAGGGGGCTAACTATGGCTACACCTTC. Protein: CASGIQGANYGYTF.

This chain connects TRBV9 to TRBJ2-4; 16 bases agree with TRBD2. Germline lookup yields CDR1 SGDLS and CDR2 YYNGEE. The CDR3 is made up of 21 amino acids. V shed 0 bases, J shed 3 bases, and the junction held 12 bases outside the gene matches. CDR3 region: CASSVGSEGLAGGRGKNIQYF. The CDR3 nucleotides are TGTGCCAGCAGCGTAGGTTCAGAGGGACTAGCGGGGGGGCGGGGCAAAAACATTCAGTACTTC.

This clone is classed as medium-sized. The sample holds other DNA sequences that translate to the same CDR3. The chain employs TRBV7-2 and TRBJ1-2, with 9 bases aligning to TRBD1. With 6 bases clipped from V and 8 bases from J, the junction kept 10 bases outside the gene matches. CDR3 length: 14 amino acids. In germline, CDR1 is SGHTA, CDR2 FQGNSA. CDR3 nucleotide sequence: TGTGCCAGCAGTTCCCGGGACAGGGTGGGAGGCTACACCTTC. It is translated as CASSSRDRVGGYTF. The complete variable domain, with remaining parts taken from reference TRBV7-2 and TRBJ1-2, reads GAGVSQSPSNKVTEKGKDVELRCDPISGHTALYWYRQSLGQGLEFLIYFQGNSAPDKSGLPSDRFSAERTGGSVSTLTIQRTQQEDSAVYLCASSSRDRVGGYTFGSGTRLTVV.

J is TRBJ1-2 and V is TRBV10-3; 7 bases line up with TRBD1. J gave up 2 bases and V 2 bases, and 11 bases lay outside the gene matches. The CDR3 totals 17 residues. Germline values: CDR1 ENHRY, CDR2 SYGVKD. CDR3 coding DNA: TGTGCCATCAGTGAGCCCCGACAGGGTATATTGAACTATGGCTACACCTTC. Translated: CAISEPRQGILNYGYTF.

V usage is TRBV6-1 and J usage is TRBJ1-2; perhaps TRBD1 as D (6 bases). Per the germline V gene, CDR1 is MNHNS and CDR2 is SASEGT. The CDR3 sequence is 16 residues long. V was pared by 1 base and J by 5 bases, with 17 bases between. The CDR3 spells CASSEDGGAGSYGYTF. CDR3 DNA sequence: TGTGCCAGCAGTGAAGATGGGGGGGCAGGTTCGTATGGCTACACCTTC.

V usage is TRBV6-1 and J usage is TRBJ2-7, with 11 bases aligning to TRBD1. With 4 bases clipped from V and 0 bases from J, the junction kept 5 bases outside the gene matches. Germline V lookup: CDR1 MNHNS, CDR2 SASEGT. CDR3 length equals 16 residues. The CDR3 protein is CASSAMGQGGSYEQYF. The CDR3 DNA reads TGTGCCAGCAGTGCCATGGGACAGGGGGGCTCCTACGAGCAGTACTTC.